Here is one T cell receptor beta chain with its context. Its antigen remains unknown. Between the trimmed V and J ends, which lost 4 bases and 2 bases, there was a span of 14 bases. Germline assignment: CDR1 LNHDA and CDR2 SQIVND (reference sequence). The CDR3 totals 15 residues. The entry originates in a study of T cell responses to AZD1222 COVID-19 vaccine. General study results and limits: Seropositivity was recorded at baseline in only a handful of AZD1222 recipients. Compared with day 0, the breadth and depth of the Spike-specific TCR repertoire rose significantly after two doses of AZD1222. Regions 160-218 and 743-854 dominated among vaccine-associated CD4 TCRs spanning spike. Most donors were white British, females outnumbered males, and clonal diversity was possibly underestimated.

Some clones are missing from TCRdb's copy, which holds only in-frame ones; the method was immunoSEQ multiplex PCR. The repertoire holds more than 100,000 clones, with 70% to 90% as singletons. Sequenced material: peripheral blood, taken 28 days after the second dose of the MenACWY control vaccine. The chain recombines TRBV19 with TRBJ1-2; tentative D call: TRBD1 (6 bases). The receptor was derived from an adult who received the MenACWY meningococcal vaccine as a control. CDR3 region: CASSTTRTENYGYTF. CDR3 bases: TGTGCCAGTAGTACAACGAGGACAGAAAACTATGGCTACACCTTC.